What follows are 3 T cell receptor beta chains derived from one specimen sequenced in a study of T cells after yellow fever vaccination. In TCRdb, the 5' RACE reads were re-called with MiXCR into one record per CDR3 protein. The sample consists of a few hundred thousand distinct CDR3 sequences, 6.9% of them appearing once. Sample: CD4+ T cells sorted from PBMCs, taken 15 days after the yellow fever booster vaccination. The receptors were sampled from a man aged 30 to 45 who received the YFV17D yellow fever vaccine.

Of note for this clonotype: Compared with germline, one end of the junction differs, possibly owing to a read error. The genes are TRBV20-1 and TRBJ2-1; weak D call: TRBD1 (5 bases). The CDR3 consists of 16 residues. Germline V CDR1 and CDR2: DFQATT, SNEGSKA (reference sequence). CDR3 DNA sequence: TGCTGTGCTGCATTAGGGGAAGCGAGTGCCTACAATGAGCAGTTCTTC. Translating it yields CCAALGEASAYNEQFF.

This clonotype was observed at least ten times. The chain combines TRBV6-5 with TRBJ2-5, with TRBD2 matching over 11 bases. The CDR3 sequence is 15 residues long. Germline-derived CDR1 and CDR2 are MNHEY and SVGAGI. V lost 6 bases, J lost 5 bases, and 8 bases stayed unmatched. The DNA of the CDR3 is TGTGCCAGCAGCCTACTAGCGGGAGTACGTGAGACCCAGTACTTC. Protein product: CASSLLAGVRETQYF.

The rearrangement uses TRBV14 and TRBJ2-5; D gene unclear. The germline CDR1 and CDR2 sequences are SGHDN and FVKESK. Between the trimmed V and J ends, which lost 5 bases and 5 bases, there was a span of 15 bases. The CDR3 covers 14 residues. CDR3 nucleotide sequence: TGTGCCAGCAGCAACCAGGCGACGGTTGAGACCCAGTACTTC. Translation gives CASSNQATVETQYF.